This is a list of T cell receptor beta chains from one sample in a study of blood T cells in healthy people across ages. TCRdb reanalysed the 5' RACE reads using MiXCR and keeps one entry per CDR3 protein. The table includes roughly 730,000 distinct CDR3 sequences, 56% detected once. The specimen sequenced was blood. These receptor sequences come from a man aged 35-49 years in good health. The CDR3 runs from the conserved cysteine through the conserved F or W. A D gene is named only where the DNA matches it firmly.

V: TRBV28
D: -
J: TRBJ1-6
CDR3: CASSLGPRLRDDNSPLHF

V: TRBV20-1
D: -
J: TRBJ2-3
CDR3: CSASPGLRTDTQYF

V: TRBV4-2
D: -
J: TRBJ2-3
CDR3: CASSLRQGAGDTQYF

V: TRBV29-1
D: TRBD1
J: TRBJ2-2
CDR3: CSVRTGTANTGELFF

V: TRBV20-1
D: TRBD2
J: TRBJ2-5
CDR3: CSASHGLAGIRETQYF

V: TRBV28
D: -
J: TRBJ2-3
CDR3: CASSKIPLGLPFLKSTDTQYF

V: TRBV2
D: -
J: TRBJ2-1
CDR3: CASLVGVGHNEQFF

V: TRBV20-1
D: -
J: TRBJ2-4
CDR3: CSASEWLAKNIQYF

V: TRBV5-1
D: TRBD2
J: TRBJ2-1
CDR3: CASRDERGFDEQFF

V: TRBV29-1
D: -
J: TRBJ2-5
CDR3: CSVEIQASETQYF

V: TRBV28
D: -
J: -
CDR3: CASSGQVSEQYF

V: TRBV7-2
D: TRBD1
J: -
CDR3: CASSSPGTGFEQYF

V: TRBV7-9
D: TRBD2
J: TRBJ2-1
CDR3: CASSLQRTSGRARIHEQFF

V: TRBV4-2
D: -
J: TRBJ1-5
CDR3: CASSQSGANQPQHF

V: TRBV9
D: -
J: TRBJ2-1
CDR3: CASTGQRANEQFF

V: TRBV9
D: TRBD1
J: TRBJ1-2
CDR3: CASSSKPGTGGSYGYTF

V: TRBV7-3
D: -
J: TRBJ2-7
CDR3: CASSPLGPKLGSSEQYF

V: TRBV6-6
D: -
J: TRBJ2-3
CDR3: CASSLSIFGTDTQYF

V: TRBV28
D: -
J: TRBJ1-4
CDR3: CASRQNEKLFF

V: TRBV7-9
D: -
J: TRBJ2-7
CDR3: CVSSPPGVYEQYF

V: TRBV9
D: -
J: TRBJ1-2
CDR3: CASSAAQQGPYGYTF

V: TRBV27
D: -
J: TRBJ2-7
CDR3: CASSYNPGTNYEQYF

V: TRBV5-4
D: -
J: TRBJ2-5
CDR3: CASSLMLAEYQETQYF

V: TRBV7-3
D: -
J: TRBJ2-6
CDR3: CASSHEGSSGANVLTF

V: TRBV7-2
D: -
J: TRBJ2-3
CDR3: CASSSGGPSTDTQYF

V: TRBV6-6
D: -
J: TRBJ2-7
CDR3: CASSYSGQLYGQYF

V: TRBV12-3/TRBV12-4
D: -
J: TRBJ1-2
CDR3: CASSLSTAGGYTF

V: TRBV5-1
D: -
J: TRBJ2-4
CDR3: CASSVAGGENIQYF

V: TRBV5-1
D: TRBD1
J: TRBJ1-2
CDR3: CASSLGPTGQGDGYTF

V: TRBV6-1
D: TRBD2
J: TRBJ2-5
CDR3: CASSEAGGQETQYF

V: TRBV9
D: -
J: TRBJ1-2
CDR3: CASSVDHVDYGYTF

V: TRBV20-1
D: -
J: TRBJ1-5
CDR3: CSASFGTDSNQPQHF